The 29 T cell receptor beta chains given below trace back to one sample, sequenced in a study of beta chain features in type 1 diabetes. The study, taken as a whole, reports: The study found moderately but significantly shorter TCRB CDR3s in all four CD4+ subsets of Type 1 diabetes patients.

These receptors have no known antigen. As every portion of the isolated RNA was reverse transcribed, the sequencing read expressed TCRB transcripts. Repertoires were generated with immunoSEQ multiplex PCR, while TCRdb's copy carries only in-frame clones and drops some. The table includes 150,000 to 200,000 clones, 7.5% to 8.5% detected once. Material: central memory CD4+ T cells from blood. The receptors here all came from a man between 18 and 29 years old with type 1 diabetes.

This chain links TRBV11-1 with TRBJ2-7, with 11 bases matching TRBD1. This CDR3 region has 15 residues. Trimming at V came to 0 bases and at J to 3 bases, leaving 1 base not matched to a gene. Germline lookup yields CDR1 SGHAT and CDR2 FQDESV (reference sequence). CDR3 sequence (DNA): TGTGCCAGCAGCTTAGCTGGGACAGGGGGCTACGAGCAGTACTTC. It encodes CASSLAGTGGYEQYF.

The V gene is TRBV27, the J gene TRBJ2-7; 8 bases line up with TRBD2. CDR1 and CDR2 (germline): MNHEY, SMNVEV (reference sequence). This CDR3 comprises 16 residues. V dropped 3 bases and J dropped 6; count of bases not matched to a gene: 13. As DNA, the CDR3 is TGTGCCAGCAGTTTTGGAGGCGGGGGGCGCCAAGGCGAGCAGTACTTC. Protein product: CASSFGGGGRQGEQYF.

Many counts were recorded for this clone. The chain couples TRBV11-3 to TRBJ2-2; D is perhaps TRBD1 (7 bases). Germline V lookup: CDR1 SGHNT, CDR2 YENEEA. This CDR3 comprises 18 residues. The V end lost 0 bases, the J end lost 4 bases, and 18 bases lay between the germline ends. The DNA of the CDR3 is TGTGCCAGCAGCTTAGATCAGGGGGGCTCGGCAATCACCGGGGAGCTGTTTTTT. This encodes CASSLDQGGSAITGELFF. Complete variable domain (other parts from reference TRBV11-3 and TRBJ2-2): EAGVVQSPRYKIIEKKQPVAFWCNPISGHNTLYWYLQNLGQGPELLIRYENEEAVDDSQLPKDRFSAERLKGVDSTLKIQPAELGDSAVYLCASSLDQGGSAITGELFFGEGSRLTVL.

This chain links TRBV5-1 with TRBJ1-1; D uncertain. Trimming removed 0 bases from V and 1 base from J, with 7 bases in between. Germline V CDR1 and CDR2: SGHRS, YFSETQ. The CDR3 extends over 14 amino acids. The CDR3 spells CASSLVSGNTEAFF. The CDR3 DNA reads TGCGCCAGCAGCTTGGTTTCAGGGAACACTGAAGCTTTCTTT.

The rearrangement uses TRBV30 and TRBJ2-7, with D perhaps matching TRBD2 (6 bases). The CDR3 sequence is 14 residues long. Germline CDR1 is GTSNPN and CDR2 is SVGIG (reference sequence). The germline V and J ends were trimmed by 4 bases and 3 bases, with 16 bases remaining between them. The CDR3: CAWMGGGSNYEQYF. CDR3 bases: TGTGCCTGGATGGGGGGTGGTAGCAACTACGAGCAGTACTTC.

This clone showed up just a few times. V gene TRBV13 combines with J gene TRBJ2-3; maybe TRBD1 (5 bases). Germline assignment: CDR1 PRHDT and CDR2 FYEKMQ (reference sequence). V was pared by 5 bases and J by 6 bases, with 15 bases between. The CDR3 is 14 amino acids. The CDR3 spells CASSASTGPDTQYF. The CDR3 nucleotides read TGTGCCAGCAGCGCCAGCACAGGTCCCGATACGCAGTATTTT. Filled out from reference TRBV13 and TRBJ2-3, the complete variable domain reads AAGVIQSPRHLIKEKRETATLKCYPIPRHDTVYWYQQGPGQDPQFLISFYEKMQSDKGSIPDRFSAQQFSDYHSELNMSSLELGDSALYFCASSASTGPDTQYFGPGTRLTVL.

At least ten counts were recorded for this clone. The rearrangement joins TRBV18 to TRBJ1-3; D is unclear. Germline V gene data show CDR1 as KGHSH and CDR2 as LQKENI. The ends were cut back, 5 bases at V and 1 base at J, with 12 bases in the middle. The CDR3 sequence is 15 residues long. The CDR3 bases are TGTGCCAGCTCAGCCTCGGCGGGGTCTGGAAACACCATATATTTT. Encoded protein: CASSASAGSGNTIYF.

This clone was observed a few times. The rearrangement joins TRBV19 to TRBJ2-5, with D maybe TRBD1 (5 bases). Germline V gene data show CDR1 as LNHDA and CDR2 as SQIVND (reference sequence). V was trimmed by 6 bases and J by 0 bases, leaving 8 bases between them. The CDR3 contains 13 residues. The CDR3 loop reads CASRSGYQETQYF. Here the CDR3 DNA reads TGTGCCAGTAGATCAGGGTACCAAGAGACCCAGTACTTC.

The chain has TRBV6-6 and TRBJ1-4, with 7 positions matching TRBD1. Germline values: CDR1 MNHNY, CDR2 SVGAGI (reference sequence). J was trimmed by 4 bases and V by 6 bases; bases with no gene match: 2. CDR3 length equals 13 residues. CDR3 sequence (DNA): TGTGCCAGCAGGGGACAGCATAATGAAAAACTGTTTTTT. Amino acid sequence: CASRGQHNEKLFF.

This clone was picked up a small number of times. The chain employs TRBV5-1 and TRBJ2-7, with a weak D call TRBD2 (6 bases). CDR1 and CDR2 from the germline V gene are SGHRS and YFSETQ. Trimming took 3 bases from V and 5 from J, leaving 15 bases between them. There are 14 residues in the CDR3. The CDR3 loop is CASSSWGEDHEQYF. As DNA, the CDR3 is TGCGCCAGCAGCTCCTGGGGGGAGGACCACGAGCAGTACTTC.

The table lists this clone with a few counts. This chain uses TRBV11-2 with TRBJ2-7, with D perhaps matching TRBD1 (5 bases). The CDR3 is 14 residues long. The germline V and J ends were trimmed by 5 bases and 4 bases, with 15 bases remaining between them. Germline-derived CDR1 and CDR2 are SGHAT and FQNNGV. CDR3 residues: CASSKDRGLYEQYF. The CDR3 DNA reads TGTGCCAGCAGCAAAGATAGGGGCCTTTACGAGCAGTACTTC.

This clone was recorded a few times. CDR3: CASSFYEQYF. The CDR3, as DNA: TGTGCCAGCAGCTTCTACGAGCAGTACTTC. This chain uses TRBV6-1 with TRBJ2-7; no definite D call. The CDR3 runs 10 residues. Per the germline V gene, CDR1 is MNHNS and CDR2 is SASEGT. The V end lost 6 bases, the J end lost 3 bases, and 3 bases lay between the germline ends.

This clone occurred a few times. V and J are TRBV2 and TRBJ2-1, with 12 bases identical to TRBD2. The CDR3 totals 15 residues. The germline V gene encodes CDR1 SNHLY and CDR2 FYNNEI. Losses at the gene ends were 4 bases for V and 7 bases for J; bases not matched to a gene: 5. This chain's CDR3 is CASSAPSGGANEQFF. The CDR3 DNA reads TGTGCCAGCAGTGCCCCTAGCGGGGGGGCGAATGAGCAGTTCTTC. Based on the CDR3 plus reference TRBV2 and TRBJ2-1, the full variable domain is EPEVTQTPSHQVTQMGQEVILRCVPISNHLYFYWYRQILGQKVEFLVSFYNNEISEKSEIFDDQFSVERPDGSNFTLKIRSTKLEDSAMYFCASSAPSGGANEQFFGPGTRLTVL.

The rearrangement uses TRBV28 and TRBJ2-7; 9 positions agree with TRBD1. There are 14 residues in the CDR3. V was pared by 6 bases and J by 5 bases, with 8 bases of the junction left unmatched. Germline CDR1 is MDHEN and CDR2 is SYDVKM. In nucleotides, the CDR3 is TGTGCCAGCAGATCGACAGGGGGGGCAAACGAGCAGTACTTC. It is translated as CASRSTGGANEQYF.

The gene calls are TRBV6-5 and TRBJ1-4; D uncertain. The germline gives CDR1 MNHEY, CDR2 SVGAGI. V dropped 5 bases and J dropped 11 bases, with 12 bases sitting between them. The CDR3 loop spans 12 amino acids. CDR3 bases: TGTGCCAGCAGTGACACGGGGAAGAAACTGTTTTTT. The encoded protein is CASSDTGKKLFF.

CDR3 loop: CASSRVGGLAGANVLTF. For the CDR3, the DNA is TGTGCCAGCAGCCGCGTTGGGGGGTTAGCGGGGGCCAACGTCCTGACTTTC. The chain links TRBV14 to TRBJ2-6; TRBD2 is a possible D gene (6 bases). Germline lookup yields CDR1 SGHDN and CDR2 FVKESK. V was cut by 4 bases and J by 4 bases, with 17 bases left in between. CDR3 size: 17 residues.

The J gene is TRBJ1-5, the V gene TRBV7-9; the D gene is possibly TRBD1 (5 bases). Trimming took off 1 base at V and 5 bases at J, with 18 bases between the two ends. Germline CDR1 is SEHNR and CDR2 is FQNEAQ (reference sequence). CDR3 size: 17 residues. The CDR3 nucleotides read TGTGCCAGCAGCTTAGACTTCGGTTCAGGGCAGGATCAGCCCCAGCATTTT. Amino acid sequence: CASSLDFGSGQDQPQHF.

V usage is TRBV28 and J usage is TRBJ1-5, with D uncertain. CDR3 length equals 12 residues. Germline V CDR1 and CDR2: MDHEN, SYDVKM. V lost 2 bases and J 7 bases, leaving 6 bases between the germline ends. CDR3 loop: CASSLELQPQHF. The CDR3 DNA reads TGTGCCAGCAGTTTAGAGCTCCAGCCCCAGCATTTT.

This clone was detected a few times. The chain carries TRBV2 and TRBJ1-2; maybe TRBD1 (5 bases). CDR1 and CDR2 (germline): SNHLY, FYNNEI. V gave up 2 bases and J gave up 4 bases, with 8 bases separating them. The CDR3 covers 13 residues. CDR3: CASSERGGYGYTF. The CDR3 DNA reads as TGTGCCAGCAGTGAACGGGGGGGCTATGGCTACACCTTC.

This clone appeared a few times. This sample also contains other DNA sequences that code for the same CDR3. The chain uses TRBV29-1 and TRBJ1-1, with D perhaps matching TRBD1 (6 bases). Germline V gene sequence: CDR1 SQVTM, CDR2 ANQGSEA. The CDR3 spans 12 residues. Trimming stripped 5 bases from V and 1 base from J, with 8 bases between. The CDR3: CSVRGGNTEAFF. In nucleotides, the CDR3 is TGCAGCGTTAGGGGGGGGAACACTGAAGCTTTCTTT.

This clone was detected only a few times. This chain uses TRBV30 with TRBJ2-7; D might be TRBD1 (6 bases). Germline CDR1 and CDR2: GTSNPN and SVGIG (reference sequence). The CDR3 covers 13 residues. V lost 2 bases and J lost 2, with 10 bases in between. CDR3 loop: CAWSPGHTYEQYF. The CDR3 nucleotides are TGTGCCTGGAGTCCGGGACATACCTACGAGCAGTACTTC. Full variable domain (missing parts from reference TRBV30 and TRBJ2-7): SQTIHQWPATLVQPVGSPLSLECTVEGTSNPNLYWYRQAAGRGLQLLFYSVGIGQISSEVPQNLSASRPQDRQFILSSKKLLLSDSGFYLCAWSPGHTYEQYFGPGTRLTVT.

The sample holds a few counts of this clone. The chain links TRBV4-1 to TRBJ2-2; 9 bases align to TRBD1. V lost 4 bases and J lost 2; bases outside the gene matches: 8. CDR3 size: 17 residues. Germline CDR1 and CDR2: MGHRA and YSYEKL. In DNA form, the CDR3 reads TGCGCCAGCAGCCTCCGGTGGGGACAGGGAAACACCGGGGAGCTGTTTTTT. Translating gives CASSLRWGQGNTGELFF.

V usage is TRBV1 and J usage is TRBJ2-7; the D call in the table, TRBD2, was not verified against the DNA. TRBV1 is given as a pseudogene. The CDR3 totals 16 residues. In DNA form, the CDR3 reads TGCACCAGCAGCCAACCTAGCGGGGGGGCGTCCTACGAGCAGTACTTC. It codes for CTSSQPSGGASYEQYF.

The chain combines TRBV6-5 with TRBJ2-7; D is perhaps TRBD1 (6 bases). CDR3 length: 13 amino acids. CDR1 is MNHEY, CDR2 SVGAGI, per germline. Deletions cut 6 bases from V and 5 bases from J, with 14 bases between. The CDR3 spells CASSPHTGNEQYF. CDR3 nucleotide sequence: TGTGCCAGCAGCCCCCACACAGGGAACGAGCAGTACTTC.

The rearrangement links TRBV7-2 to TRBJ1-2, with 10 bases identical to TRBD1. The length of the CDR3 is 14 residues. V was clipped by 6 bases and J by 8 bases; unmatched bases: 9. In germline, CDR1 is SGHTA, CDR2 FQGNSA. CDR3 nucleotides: TGTGCCAGCAGTCGGGGACAGGGGAGGGGAGGCTACACCTTC. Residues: CASSRGQGRGGYTF. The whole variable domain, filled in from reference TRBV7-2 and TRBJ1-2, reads GAGVSQSPSNKVTEKGKDVELRCDPISGHTALYWYRQSLGQGLEFLIYFQGNSAPDKSGLPSDRFSAERTGGSVSTLTIQRTQQEDSAVYLCASSRGQGRGGYTFGSGTRLTVV.

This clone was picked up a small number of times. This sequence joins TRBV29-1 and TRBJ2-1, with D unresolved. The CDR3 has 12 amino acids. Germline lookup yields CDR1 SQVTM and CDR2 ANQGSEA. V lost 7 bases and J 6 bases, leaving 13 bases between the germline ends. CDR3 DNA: TGCAGCGCCCGGCAGGCTTCCAATGAGCAGTTCTTC. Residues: CSARQASNEQFF.

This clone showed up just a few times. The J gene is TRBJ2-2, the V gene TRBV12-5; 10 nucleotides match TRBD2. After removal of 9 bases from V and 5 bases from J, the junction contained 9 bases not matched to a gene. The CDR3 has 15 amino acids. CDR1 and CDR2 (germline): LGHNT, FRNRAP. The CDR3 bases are TGTGCTAGCGCCCCGGGACTAGCGATAACCGGGGAGCTGTTTTTT. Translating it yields CASAPGLAITGELFF.

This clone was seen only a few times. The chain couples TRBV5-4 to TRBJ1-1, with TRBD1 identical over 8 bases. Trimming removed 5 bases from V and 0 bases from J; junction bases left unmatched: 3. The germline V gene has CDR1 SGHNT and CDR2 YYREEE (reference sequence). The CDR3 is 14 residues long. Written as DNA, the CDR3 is TGTGCCAGCAGACAGACAGGGGTGAACACTGAAGCTTTCTTT. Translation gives CASRQTGVNTEAFF.

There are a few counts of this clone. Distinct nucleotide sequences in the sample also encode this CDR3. The CDR3 DNA is TGTGCCAGCAGCTTGGGACAGATCTCCTACAATGAGCAGTTCTTC. It specifies CASSLGQISYNEQFF. The chain employs TRBV11-2 and TRBJ2-1; 7 nucleotides align to TRBD1. With V trimmed by 3 bases and J by 0 bases, 2 bases remained unmatched. Germline V gene data show CDR1 as SGHAT and CDR2 as FQNNGV. The CDR3 is made up of 15 amino acids.